This T cell receptor beta chain was sequenced for a study of beta chain features in type 1 diabetes. In the study overall: Over all samples combined, 90 million to 140 million sorted cells were examined. Findings of the study overall: Across patients, naive, central memory and Treg TCRB repertoires exhibited apparently greater similarity than was observed across healthy donors.

Comments on this clone: Its specificity is unknown.

CDR1 and CDR2 from the germline V gene are KGHSH and LQKENI. The CDR3 contains 14 residues. V was pared by 6 bases and J by 7 bases, with 19 bases between. Reverse transcription of all isolated RNA meant that expressed TCRB transcripts were sequenced. Some 3.6 million reads on average were seen across naive, central memory and regulatory T cell samples. TCRdb's copy holds only in-frame clones and misses some; the assay was immunoSEQ multiplex PCR. This table holds 810,000 or so clones, 15% to 20% found once. The clonotype comes from a woman aged 18-29 years in good health. This chain joins TRBV18 and TRBJ2-7; the D gene is possibly TRBD1 (6 bases). The material sequenced was naive CD4+ T cells from blood. The CDR3 here is CASSPNSGTQEQYF. Written as DNA, the CDR3 is TGTGCCAGCTCTCCTAACTCCGGGACACAAGAGCAGTACTTC. The full variable domain, its missing parts supplied by reference TRBV18 and TRBJ2-7, is NAGVMQNPRHLVRRRGQEARLRCSPMKGHSHVYWYRQLPEEGLKFMVYLQKENIIDESGMPKERFSAEFPKEGPSILRIQQVVRGDSAAYFCASSPNSGTQEQYFGPGTRLTVT.